The next 10 T cell receptor beta chains were all read from a single sample in a study of T cells in Graves' hyperthyroidism and ophthalmopathy. Amplification of TCR beta CDR3 regions was performed using RNA transcripts as template. The HTBI primer set drove a first-round RT-PCR of the TCR CDR3. MiXCR was run by TCRdb on the multiplex PCR reads, yielding one entry per CDR3 protein. The sample lists 650,000 to 850,000 distinct CDR3 sequences, about 19% occurring once. The sequencing input was blood. Source of these receptors: a woman between 50 and 59 years old with Graves' hyperthyroidism that later progressed to Graves' ophthalmopathy.

This clonotype was observed a few times. The V and J genes are TRBV20-1 and TRBJ1-5, with 10 positions matching TRBD1. The CDR3 sequence is 18 residues long. Unmatched junction bases numbered 13, after V lost 5 bases and J lost 0 bases. Germline V lookup: CDR1 DFQATT, CDR2 SNEGSKA (reference sequence). This chain's CDR3 is CSAVTGQGPRSSNQPQHF. The CDR3 DNA reads TGCAGTGCTGTAACGGGACAGGGGCCCCGAAGTAGCAATCAGCCCCAGCATTTT.

In nucleotides, the CDR3 is TGCGCCAGCAGCTTGGCGGCGGGGGTTCAAGAGACCCAGTACTTC. Translated: CASSLAAGVQETQYF. The chain links TRBV5-1 to TRBJ2-5; the match to TRBD2 covers 7 bases. Germline CDR1 SGHRS, CDR2 YFSETQ. Unmatched junction bases numbered 4, after V lost 0 bases and J lost 2 bases. There are 15 residues in the CDR3.

This clonotype was picked up many times. The V and J genes are TRBV20-1 and TRBJ1-2; D is uncertain. From germline, CDR1 is DFQATT and CDR2 SNEGSKA (reference sequence). The germline V and J ends were trimmed by 2 bases and 4 bases, with 5 bases remaining between them. CDR3 size: 11 residues. In DNA form, the CDR3 reads TGCAGTGCTAGACAGCTCTATGGCTACACCTTC. Protein product: CSARQLYGYTF.

CDR3 residues: CASSTLTSGLAKNIQYF. The DNA for the CDR3 is TGTGCCAGCAGCACCCTTACTAGCGGTCTAGCCAAAAACATTCAGTACTTC. J is TRBJ2-4 and V is TRBV6-2 or TRBV6-3; 8 bases are a match to TRBD2. CDR1 MNHEY and CDR2 SVGEGT come from the germline V gene. V lost 6 bases and J lost 0; bases outside the gene matches: 10. This CDR3 is built from 17 residues.

As concerns this clonotype: Since a much larger clone is just one base distant, this may be a read error. The V call is TRBV7-9, the J call TRBJ1-1, with D possibly being TRBD1 (6 bases). Trimming removed 5 bases from V and 10 bases from J, with 14 bases in between. From germline, CDR1 is SEHNR and CDR2 FQNEAQ (reference sequence). This CDR3 contains 12 residues. The DNA for the CDR3 is TGTGCCAGCAGCCCCTCAGGGGCTGCAGCTTTCTTT. This codes for CASSPSGAAAFF.

There are many counts of this clonotype. The chain combines TRBV6-1 with TRBJ1-5; perhaps TRBD1 as D (6 bases). Germline V gene data show CDR1 as MNHNS and CDR2 as SASEGT. CDR3 size: 14 residues. V lost 3 bases and J 2 bases, leaving 8 bases between the germline ends. In DNA, the CDR3 is TGTGCCAGCAGTGACAGGGGTGGCAATCAGCCCCAGCATTTT. Translating gives CASSDRGGNQPQHF.

The chain has TRBV29-1 and TRBJ1-2; D ambiguous. V lost 5 bases to trimming and J lost 4 bases, with 17 bases between them. Germline V gene sequence: CDR1 SQVTM, CDR2 ANQGSEA. The CDR3 is made up of 14 amino acids. The CDR3 sequence: CSVRNPPPSYGYTF. CDR3 bases: TGCAGCGTTAGGAACCCCCCCCCCTCCTATGGCTACACCTTC.

This clonotype was recorded at least ten times. The chain links TRBV11-3 to TRBJ2-3; 9 positions agree with TRBD1. CDR3 size: 16 residues. Losses at the gene ends were 4 bases for V and 5 bases for J; bases not matched to a gene: 10. Germline values: CDR1 SGHNT, CDR2 YENEEA. For the CDR3, the DNA is TGTGCCAGCAGCTACCGGGACAGGGCCCGAGTAGATACGCAGTATTTT. Translated: CASSYRDRARVDTQYF.

In this sample, this clonotype turned up many times. The chain carries TRBV27 and TRBJ1-2; unclear D gene. V lost 5 bases and J lost 2, with 9 bases in between. The CDR3 sequence is 13 residues long. CDR1 is MNHEY and CDR2 is SMNVEV in the germline V gene (reference sequence). Written as DNA, the CDR3 is TGTGCCAGCAGTCCACGGGCAAACTATGGCTACACCTTC. Its translation: CASSPRANYGYTF.

Remarks on this clonotype: One end of the junction varies from germline; a read error may be responsible. The chain employs TRBV10-2 and TRBJ2-5; perhaps TRBD1 as D (6 bases). Germline V gene sequence: CDR1 WSHSY, CDR2 SAAADI. The CDR3 loop spans 15 amino acids. CDR3 residues: CASSRVQGFQEIQYF. CDR3 nucleotide sequence: TGCGCCAGCAGCCGAGTACAGGGTTTTCAAGAGATCCAGTACTTC.